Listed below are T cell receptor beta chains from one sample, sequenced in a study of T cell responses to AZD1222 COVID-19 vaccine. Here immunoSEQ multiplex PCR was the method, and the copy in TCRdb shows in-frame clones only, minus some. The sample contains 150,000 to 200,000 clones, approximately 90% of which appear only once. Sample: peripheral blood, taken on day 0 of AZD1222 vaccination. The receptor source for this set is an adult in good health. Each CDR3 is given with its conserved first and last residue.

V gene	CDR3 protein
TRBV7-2	CASSARLASYEQYF
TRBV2	CASSRQGSLDGELFF
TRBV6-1	CASSEASAGQFSGANVLTF
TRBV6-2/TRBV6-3	CASSGQGASYEQYF
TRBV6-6	CASSPQSSGNTGELFF
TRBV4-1	CASSEGLLATATEAFF
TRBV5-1	CASSFDSPRNAYEQYF
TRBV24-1	CATSDPGTYEQYF
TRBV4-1	CASSQDAGTMPEQFF
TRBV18	CASSWDREGYTF
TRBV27	CASSLWVSGTDTGELFF
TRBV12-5	CASGLGSGGNQPQHF
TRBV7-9	CASSLGGQGNQPQHF
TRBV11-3	CASSLQLGDQTQYF
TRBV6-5	CASRGTGERYGYTF
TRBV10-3	CAITGGRADTQYF
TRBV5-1	CASSPEASDYGYTF
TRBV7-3	CASSPNGAQQFGSPLHF
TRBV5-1	CASSSSGVYYEQYF
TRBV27	CASSLGGLGEKLFF
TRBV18	CASSPARRGGAGGLETQYF